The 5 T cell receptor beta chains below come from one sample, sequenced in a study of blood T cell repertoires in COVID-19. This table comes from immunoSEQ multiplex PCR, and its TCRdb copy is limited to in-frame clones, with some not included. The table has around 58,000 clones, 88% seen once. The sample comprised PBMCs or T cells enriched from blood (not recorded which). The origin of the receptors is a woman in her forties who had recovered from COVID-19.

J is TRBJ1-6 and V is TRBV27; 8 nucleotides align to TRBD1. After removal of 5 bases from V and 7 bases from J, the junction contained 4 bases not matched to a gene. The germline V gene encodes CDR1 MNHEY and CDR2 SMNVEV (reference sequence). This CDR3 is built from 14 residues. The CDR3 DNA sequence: TGTGCCAGCAGTCTCCGGGACAGGAATTCACCCCTCCACTTT. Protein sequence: CASSLRDRNSPLHF.

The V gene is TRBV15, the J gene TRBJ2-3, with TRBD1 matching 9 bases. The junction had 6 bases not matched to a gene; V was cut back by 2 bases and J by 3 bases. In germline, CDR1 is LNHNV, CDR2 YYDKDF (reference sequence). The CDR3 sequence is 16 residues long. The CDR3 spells CATSRLRQGGTDTQYF. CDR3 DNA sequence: TGTGCCACCAGCAGACTCAGACAGGGGGGGACAGATACGCAGTATTTT. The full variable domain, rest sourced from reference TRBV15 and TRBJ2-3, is DAMVIQNPRYQVTQFGKPVTLSCSQTLNHNVMYWYQQKSSQAPKLLFHYYDKDFNNEADTPDNFQSRRPNTSFCFLDIRSPGLGDTAMYLCATSRLRQGGTDTQYFGPGTRLTVL.

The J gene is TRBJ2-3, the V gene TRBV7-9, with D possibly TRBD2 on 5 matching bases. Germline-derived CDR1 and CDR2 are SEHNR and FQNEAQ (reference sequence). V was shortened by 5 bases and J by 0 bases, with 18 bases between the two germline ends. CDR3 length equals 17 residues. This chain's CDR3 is CASSRVGVTSSTDTQYF. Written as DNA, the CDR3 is TGTGCCAGCAGCCGGGTCGGGGTGACGTCTAGCACAGATACGCAGTATTTT.

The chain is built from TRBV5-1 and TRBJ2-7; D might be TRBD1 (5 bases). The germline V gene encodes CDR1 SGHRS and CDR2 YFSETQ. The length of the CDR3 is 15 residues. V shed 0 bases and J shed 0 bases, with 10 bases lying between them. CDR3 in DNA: TGCGCCAGCAGCTTGGAAGGACACCACTCCTACGAGCAGTACTTC. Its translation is CASSLEGHHSYEQYF.

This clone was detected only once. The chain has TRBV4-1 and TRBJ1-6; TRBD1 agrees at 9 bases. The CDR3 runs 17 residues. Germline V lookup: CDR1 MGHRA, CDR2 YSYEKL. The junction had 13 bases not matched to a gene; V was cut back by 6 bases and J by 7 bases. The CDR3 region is CASRTTGQGFRNSPLHF. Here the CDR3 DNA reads TGCGCCAGCAGGACGACGGGACAGGGTTTTAGGAATTCACCCCTCCACTTT.